A single sample gave rise to the 14 T cell receptor beta chains below, sequenced in a study of graft-versus-host responses after intestinal transplantation. TCRdb's copy holds only in-frame clones and misses some; the assay was immunoSEQ multiplex PCR. The profile shows 80,000 to 100,000 clones, 92% of them singletons. Their antigens remain unidentified. Sequenced here: unstimulated CD4+ T cells sorted from spleen or lymph node cells, sampled before intestinal transplant. The receptors here all came from a human donor who received an intestinal transplant.

The chain carries TRBV7-7 and TRBJ2-2; 8 nucleotides align to TRBD2. Germline V gives CDR1 SSHAT, CDR2 FNYEAQ (reference sequence). This CDR3 region has 17 residues. The trim removed 2 bases at V and 0 bases at J, leaving 5 bases unmatched. The CDR3 nucleotides are TGTGCCAGCAGCTTAAAGGGCGGGGGGCCGAACACCGGGGAGCTGTTTTTT. It yields the protein CASSLKGGGPNTGELFF.

The chain couples TRBV29-1 to TRBJ2-7, with TRBD1 identical over 10 bases. The V segment lost 7 bases and the J segment 7 bases; nucleotides outside the gene matches: 7. Germline V gives CDR1 SQVTM, CDR2 ANQGSEA. CDR3 size: 12 residues. The CDR3 spells CSARDRGEEQYF. The CDR3 DNA sequence: TGCAGCGCCCGGGACAGGGGTGAGGAGCAGTACTTC.

The V and J genes are TRBV5-1 and TRBJ1-4; D is possibly TRBD1 (5 bases). This CDR3 is 15 amino acids long. Germline V gene lookup returns CDR1 SGHRS and CDR2 YFSETQ. Trimming stripped 0 bases from V and 8 bases from J, with 14 bases between. CDR3 in DNA: TGCGCCAGCAGCTTGGATTGGCAGGGAAGAGAAAAACTGTTTTTT. Translation: CASSLDWQGREKLFF.

CDR3 region: CAISRVGGNQPQHF. CDR3 DNA sequence: TGTGCCATTTCTCGGGTGGGAGGCAATCAGCCCCAGCATTTT. This chain uses TRBV19 with TRBJ1-5; D is unclear. This CDR3 spans 14 amino acids. Between the trimmed V and J ends, which lost 10 bases and 2 bases, there was a span of 15 bases. In germline, CDR1 is LNHDA, CDR2 SQIVND (reference sequence).

The chain combines TRBV2 with TRBJ2-5, with 15 bases fitting TRBD2. Germline V gene lookup returns CDR1 SNHLY and CDR2 FYNNEI. This CDR3 is 16 amino acids long. Unmatched junction bases numbered 2, after V lost 6 bases and J lost 0 bases. The CDR3 here is CASSGTSGRYQETQYF. The CDR3 DNA reads TGTGCCAGCAGCGGGACTAGCGGGAGGTACCAAGAGACCCAGTACTTC.

The chain recombines TRBV7-3 with TRBJ2-1; 8 bases agree with TRBD2. Trimming cost V 4 bases and J 7 bases; bases outside gene matches: 15. In germline, CDR1 is SGHTA, CDR2 FQGTGA. The CDR3 length is 17 residues. The CDR3 DNA is TGTGCCAGCAGCTCCTCCCCCTCGGCGGGGGGAAGAAATGAGCAGTTCTTC. Its translation: CASSSSPSAGGRNEQFF.

The chain recombines TRBV5-4 with TRBJ1-2; 7 nucleotides match TRBD1. The length of the CDR3 is 13 residues. V was clipped by 3 bases and J by 8 bases; unmatched bases: 7. The germline gives CDR1 SGHNT, CDR2 YYREEE (reference sequence). The DNA for the CDR3 is TGTGCCAGCAGCTCGACAGGGTCTCTCGGCTACACCTTC. Encoded protein: CASSSTGSLGYTF.

The sample holds one count of this clone. One end of the junction does not line up with germline, which may come from a read error. The chain couples TRBV7-2 to TRBJ1-4, with no clear D. Germline CDR1 is SGHTA and CDR2 is FQGNSA. This CDR3 has 13 amino acids. The CDR3 protein is CASSLGRGEKLLF. CDR3 bases: TGTGCCAGCAGCTTAGGACGGGGTGAAAAACTGCTTTTT.

V and J are TRBV30 and TRBJ1-5, with 8 bases matching TRBD1. V was clipped by 2 bases and J by 0 bases; unmatched bases: 3. Germline-derived CDR1 and CDR2 are GTSNPN and SVGIG (reference sequence). This CDR3 region has 15 residues. The CDR3 loop is CAWSRTGYSNQPQHF. Here the CDR3 DNA reads TGTGCCTGGAGTCGGACAGGGTATAGCAATCAGCCCCAGCATTTT.

CDR3 amino acids: CASRQLTGGNEQFF. The CDR3 DNA reads as TGTGCCAGCAGGCAACTGACAGGGGGCAATGAGCAGTTCTTC. The V and J genes are TRBV6-5 and TRBJ2-1; TRBD1 matches at 9 bases. This CDR3 has 14 amino acids. CDR1 MNHEY and CDR2 SVGAGI come from the germline V gene. V dropped 6 bases and J dropped 6; count of bases not matched to a gene: 6.

The chain recombines TRBV2 with TRBJ1-1; TRBD1 is a possible D gene (5 bases). This CDR3 has 15 amino acids. Germline V lookup: CDR1 SNHLY, CDR2 FYNNEI. Trimming stripped 6 bases from V and 1 base from J, with 15 bases between. This CDR3 is CASRIQGSTNTEAFF. The CDR3 DNA sequence: TGTGCCAGCAGGATTCAGGGTTCGACGAACACTGAAGCTTTCTTT.

The chain combines TRBV28 with TRBJ1-5; the match to TRBD1 covers 11 bases. Germline V lookup: CDR1 MDHEN, CDR2 SYDVKM. The CDR3 length is 16 residues. V shed 2 bases, J shed 4 bases, and the junction held 4 bases outside the gene matches. The CDR3 DNA follows: TGTGCCAGCAGTTTAATCGGACAGGGGGCGAATCAGCCCCAGCATTTT. Encoded protein: CASSLIGQGANQPQHF.

The V and J genes are TRBV6-1 and TRBJ1-5; D is possibly TRBD1 (5 bases). Germline CDR1 reads MNHNS; CDR2 reads SASEGT. This CDR3 spans 14 amino acids. The ends were cut back, 2 bases at V and 4 bases at J, with 9 bases in the middle. The CDR3 region has the DNA TGTGCCAGCAGTGAACTGGCAGGGAATCAGCCCCAGCATTTT. Translating it yields CASSELAGNQPQHF.

The chain links TRBV11-3 to TRBJ1-2; D is unresolved. The V and J ends lost 4 bases and 5 bases respectively, with 11 bases between them. The CDR3 is made up of 13 amino acids. The germline V gene has CDR1 SGHNT and CDR2 YENEEA. In nucleotides, the CDR3 is TGTGCCAGCAGCTCCGGGGTCTTTTATGGCTACACCTTC. It encodes CASSSGVFYGYTF.